Following are 28 T cell receptor beta chains from one sample sequenced in a study of blood T cell repertoires in COVID-19. The repertoire was sequenced with immunoSEQ multiplex PCR; TCRdb's copy has only in-frame clones and lacks some. This sample carries about 420,000 clones, around 90% of them seen once, and the ten largest clones take roughly 0.78%. Sequencing was carried out using peripheral blood. The receptors shown here come from a man between 18 and 35 years old with COVID-19, enrolled during active disease.

The J gene is TRBJ1-3, the V gene TRBV11-3; D is uncertain. This CDR3 has 13 residues. Per germline, CDR1 SGHNT and CDR2 YENEEA. V gave up 3 bases and J gave up 0 bases, with 3 bases separating them. CDR3 bases: TGTGCCAGCAGCTTTCTCTCTGGAAACACCATATATTTT. Translating it yields CASSFLSGNTIYF.

The chain employs TRBV11-2 and TRBJ2-1; D is unresolved. This CDR3 comprises 15 residues. Per the germline V gene, CDR1 is SGHAT and CDR2 is FQNNGV. Between the trimmed V and J ends, which lost 6 bases and 0 bases, there was a span of 12 bases. The CDR3 DNA reads as TGTGCCAGCAGTCCCGTGCGGAGCTCCTACAATGAGCAGTTCTTC. This translates into CASSPVRSSYNEQFF.

The chain uses TRBV12-3 or TRBV12-4 and TRBJ2-2; 9 nucleotides line up with TRBD2. J was trimmed by 6 bases and V by 7 bases; bases with no gene match: 3. The CDR3 is 13 amino acids. DNA of the CDR3: TGTGCCAGCACAAGGACTAGCGCCGGGGAGCTGTTTTTT. Its protein is CASTRTSAGELFF.

The chain joins TRBV3-1 (or the pseudogene TRBV3-2) to TRBJ1-5; no reliable D call. Germline V gene data show CDR1 as LGHDT and CDR2 as YNNKEL (reference sequence). This CDR3 is built from 17 residues. Trimming cost V 4 bases and J 0 bases, with 16 bases left between them. As DNA, the CDR3 is TGTGCCAGCAGCCTCAAGCCGAGGAGGCATAGCAATCAGCCCCAGCATTTT. It encodes CASSLKPRRHSNQPQHF.

This chain uses TRBV19 with TRBJ2-7, with 7 bases identical to TRBD1. V lost 3 bases to trimming and J lost 2 bases; unmatched junction nucleotides: 1. The CDR3 contains 13 residues. CDR1 is LNHDA and CDR2 is SQIVND in the germline V gene (reference sequence). The CDR3 region has the DNA TGTGCCAGTAGTATGACAGGGACCTACGAGCAGTACTTC. It translates to CASSMTGTYEQYF.

This clone was seen a handful of times. This chain links TRBV7-9 with TRBJ1-1; TRBD1 matches at 7 bases. This CDR3 region has 14 residues. After removal of 4 bases from V and 11 bases from J, the junction contained 13 bases not matched to a gene. Germline values: CDR1 SEHNR, CDR2 FQNEAQ (reference sequence). The DNA for the CDR3 is TGTGCCAGCAGCTCGGACAGGTTCCCGATATTGGCTTTCTTT. This translates into CASSSDRFPILAFF.

The chain is built from TRBV4-1 and TRBJ2-7; 7 bases match TRBD1. This CDR3 region has 15 residues. With 2 bases clipped from V and 1 base from J, the junction kept 5 bases outside the gene matches. CDR1 and CDR2 (germline): MGHRA, YSYEKL. The CDR3 DNA reads as TGCGCCAGCAGCCAAACTCCGGGACAGTCCTACGAGCAGTACTTC. Translation: CASSQTPGQSYEQYF.

CDR3 in DNA: TGCAGCGTTCAGACCGGGGGGGGTAATTCACCCCTCCACTTT. This encodes CSVQTGGGNSPLHF. This chain joins TRBV29-1 and TRBJ1-6; D may be TRBD1 (5 bases). Germline assignment: CDR1 SQVTM and CDR2 ANQGSEA. V gave up 5 bases and J gave up 6 bases, with 14 bases separating them. The length of the CDR3 is 14 residues. The entire variable domain, with the rest obtained from reference TRBV29-1 and TRBJ1-6, is as follows: SAVISQKPSRDICQRGTSLTIQCQVDSQVTMMFWYRQQPGQSLTLIATANQGSEATYESGFVIDKFPISRPNLTFSTLTVSNMSPEDSSIYLCSVQTGGGNSPLHFGNGTRLTVT.

The gene calls are TRBV11-3 and TRBJ2-3; 8 bases map to TRBD1. The CDR3 contains 17 residues. V gave up 5 bases and J gave up 2 bases; unmatched junction bases: 12. The V gene's germline CDR1 is SGHNT and CDR2 YENEEA. The CDR3 sequence is CASSPRRRQGNTDTQYF. CDR3 DNA sequence: TGTGCCAGCAGCCCGAGGAGAAGACAGGGGAACACAGATACGCAGTATTTT.

The chain links TRBV18 to TRBJ1-1; D gene ambiguous. The CDR3 sequence is 13 residues long. From germline, CDR1 is KGHSH and CDR2 LQKENI. Trimming shortened V by 6 bases and J by 1 base, and 9 bases separated the two germline ends. The CDR3 region is CASSPGENTEAFF. The CDR3 region has the DNA TGTGCCAGCTCTCCCGGGGAGAACACTGAAGCTTTCTTT.

V is TRBV7-2 and J is TRBJ2-1; D may be TRBD1 (6 bases). The germline V gene encodes CDR1 SGHTA and CDR2 FQGNSA. V dropped 1 base and J dropped 4 bases, with 11 bases sitting between them. The CDR3 loop spans 15 amino acids. The CDR3 nucleotides are TGTGCCAGCAGCTTAGGTCGGACAGAATACAATGAGCAGTTCTTC. Translating gives CASSLGRTEYNEQFF.

With regard to this clone: The junction shows a germline mismatch at one end, possibly a read error. This chain joins TRBV5-1 and TRBJ2-1; 8 bases match TRBD2. The length of the CDR3 is 16 residues. Germline lookup yields CDR1 SGHRS and CDR2 YFSETQ. CDR3 sequence reads: CASSPAGASSYNGQFF. The CDR3 nucleotides read TGCGCCAGCAGCCCAGCGGGGGCCAGCTCCTACAATGGGCAGTTCTTC.

This clone is a singleton in its sample. The rearrangement joins TRBV19 to TRBJ2-7, with D unresolved. The germline V and J ends were trimmed by 4 bases and 2 bases, with 12 bases remaining between them. This CDR3 spans 14 amino acids. The germline V gene has CDR1 LNHDA and CDR2 SQIVND (reference sequence). This CDR3 reads CASSSQSLTYEQYF. CDR3 sequence (DNA): TGTGCCAGTAGTAGTCAGTCCCTGACCTACGAGCAGTACTTC.

CDR3 nucleotides: TGTGCCAGCAGCTTTTTAGGGCAAGGGGGTAACTCCTACGAGCAGTACTTC. This gives the protein CASSFLGQGGNSYEQYF. V gene TRBV7-9 combines with J gene TRBJ2-7; possible D gene TRBD1, 6 bases. Germline CDR1 SEHNR, CDR2 FQNEAQ (reference sequence). CDR3 length: 17 amino acids. The germline V and J ends were trimmed by 3 bases and 0 bases, with 18 bases remaining between them.

The CDR3 loop is CASRKGQGNEKLFF. The CDR3 bases are TGTGCCAGCCGGAAAGGACAGGGGAATGAAAAACTGTTTTTT. The V call is TRBV2, the J call TRBJ1-4, with TRBD1 matching 9 bases. V was pared by 8 bases and J by 5 bases, with 6 bases of the junction left unmatched. The CDR3 contains 14 residues. Germline values: CDR1 SNHLY, CDR2 FYNNEI.

The chain uses TRBV6-5 and TRBJ2-7; D is perhaps TRBD1 (5 bases). The CDR3 is 15 residues long. The germline gives CDR1 MNHEY, CDR2 SVGAGI. The V end lost 6 bases, the J end lost 4 bases, and 19 bases lay between the germline ends. The DNA for the CDR3 is TGTGCCAGCAGCCGGTCCTCAGGGTTTGTATACGAGCAGTACTTC. Protein sequence: CASSRSSGFVYEQYF.

The chain combines TRBV29-1 with TRBJ2-2; 8 nucleotides match TRBD1. CDR1 and CDR2 (germline): SQVTM, ANQGSEA. The CDR3 is 13 residues long. CDR3 sequence reads: CYAGQGNTGELFF. The CDR3, as DNA: TGCTATGCCGGACAGGGCAACACCGGGGAGCTGTTTTTT.

This chain joins TRBV3-1 (or the pseudogene TRBV3-2) and TRBJ2-7, with D possibly TRBD1 on 7 matching bases. Trimming took off 4 bases at V and 6 bases at J, with 19 bases between the two ends. The CDR3 spans 15 residues. From germline, CDR1 is LGHDT and CDR2 YNNKEL (reference sequence). CDR3 loop: CASSRRGTVPLEQYF. The CDR3, as DNA: TGTGCCAGCAGCCGGAGGGGGACAGTCCCCCTCGAGCAGTACTTC.

The chain links TRBV19 to TRBJ1-2, with D possibly being TRBD1 (5 bases). The V end lost 7 bases, the J end lost 3 bases, and 12 bases lay between the germline ends. The CDR3 totals 13 residues. The V gene's germline CDR1 is LNHDA and CDR2 SQIVND (reference sequence). CDR3 loop: CASKFLRDYGYTF. The CDR3 DNA follows: TGTGCCAGTAAATTCCTCAGGGACTATGGCTACACCTTC.

The chain joins TRBV7-3 to TRBJ1-1, with unresolved D. Germline V CDR1 and CDR2: SGHTA, FQGTGA. V shed 5 bases and J shed 4 bases, with 11 bases lying between them. The CDR3 runs 13 residues. The CDR3 DNA is TGTGCCAGCAGCGCTCGAACGGGCACTGAAGCTTTCTTT. Its translation is CASSARTGTEAFF.

V usage is TRBV4-1 and J usage is TRBJ2-2, with D possibly matching TRBD2 (6 bases). The CDR3 loop spans 17 amino acids. The germline gives CDR1 MGHRA, CDR2 YSYEKL. Deletions cut 1 base from V and 0 bases from J, with 12 bases between. The CDR3 sequence: CASSQVLGEANTGELFF. DNA for the CDR3: TGCGCCAGCAGCCAAGTTCTGGGGGAGGCGAACACCGGGGAGCTGTTTTTT.

The rearrangement links TRBV6-5 to TRBJ1-6, with 8 bases identical to TRBD1. The junction had 5 bases not matched to a gene; V was cut back by 7 bases and J by 6 bases. This CDR3 has 14 amino acids. Germline V gives CDR1 MNHEY, CDR2 SVGAGI. The CDR3: CASMADRGNSPLHF. In DNA form, the CDR3 reads TGTGCCAGCATGGCTGACAGGGGTAATTCACCCCTCCACTTT.

V is TRBV9 and J is TRBJ2-7; D possibly corresponds to TRBD1 (6 bases). V lost 0 bases and J lost 6, with 10 bases in between. Germline lookup yields CDR1 SGDLS and CDR2 YYNGEE. The CDR3 runs to 13 residues. The CDR3 sequence is CASSVGAGVEQYF. The CDR3 DNA sequence: TGTGCCAGCAGCGTAGGGGCAGGGGTCGAGCAGTACTTC. The full variable domain, with the rest looked up from reference TRBV9 and TRBJ2-7, is DSGVTQTPKHLITATGQRVTLRCSPRSGDLSVYWYQQSLDQGLQFLIQYYNGEERAKGNILERFSAQQFPDLHSELNLSSLELGDSALYFCASSVGAGVEQYFGPGTRLTVT.

The rearrangement links TRBV12-3 or TRBV12-4 to TRBJ2-5; unclear D gene. Between the trimmed V and J ends, which lost 3 bases and 5 bases, there was a span of 4 bases. This CDR3 is built from 11 residues. Here the CDR3 DNA reads TGTGCCAGCAGTTTCATCGAGACCCAGTACTTC. Residues: CASSFIETQYF.

Comments on this clone: Other DNA sequences of this sample code for an identical CDR3. This rearrangement joins TRBV19 to TRBJ2-3, with 7 positions matching TRBD2. CDR1 is LNHDA and CDR2 is SQIVND in the germline V gene (reference sequence). The CDR3 contains 15 residues. J lost 1 base, V lost 3 bases, and 4 bases had no gene match. The CDR3 reads CASSIASGGTDTQYF. CDR3 nucleotides: TGTGCCAGTAGTATTGCAAGCGGGGGCACAGATACGCAGTATTTT.

This clone appeared once. The chain couples TRBV10-2 to TRBJ2-2; possibly TRBD2 for D (5 bases). V was trimmed by 10 bases and J by 4 bases, leaving 22 bases between them. The V gene's germline CDR1 is WSHSY and CDR2 SAAADI. This CDR3 has 16 residues. For the CDR3, the DNA is TGCGCCAACCAATTGCCTTCTAGCACCTTCACCGGGGAGCTGTTTTTT. Encoded protein: CANQLPSSTFTGELFF.

This clone turned up a few times. V usage is TRBV7-9 and J usage is TRBJ2-2; D may be TRBD1 (6 bases). The CDR3 has 15 amino acids. The germline V gene has CDR1 SEHNR and CDR2 FQNEAQ (reference sequence). V lost 1 base to trimming and J lost 4 bases, with 10 bases between them. This chain's CDR3 is CASSLETGITGELFF. The CDR3 coding sequence is TGTGCCAGCAGCTTAGAGACAGGAATCACCGGGGAGCTGTTTTTT.

V and J are TRBV12-5 and TRBJ2-3; weak D call: TRBD2 (5 bases). From germline, CDR1 is LGHNT and CDR2 FRNRAP. The ends were cut back, 3 bases at V and 6 bases at J, with 7 bases in the middle. This CDR3 contains 12 residues. The DNA for the CDR3 is TGTGCTAGTGGTTTCGGAGGTGATACGCAGTATTTT. Translated: CASGFGGDTQYF. Full variable domain (rest looked up from reference TRBV12-5 and TRBJ2-3): DARVTQTPRHKVTEMGQEVTMRCQPILGHNTVFWYRQTMMQGLELLAYFRNRAPLDDSGMPKDRFSAEMPDATLATLKIQPSEPRDSAVYFCASGFGGDTQYFGPGTRLTVL.